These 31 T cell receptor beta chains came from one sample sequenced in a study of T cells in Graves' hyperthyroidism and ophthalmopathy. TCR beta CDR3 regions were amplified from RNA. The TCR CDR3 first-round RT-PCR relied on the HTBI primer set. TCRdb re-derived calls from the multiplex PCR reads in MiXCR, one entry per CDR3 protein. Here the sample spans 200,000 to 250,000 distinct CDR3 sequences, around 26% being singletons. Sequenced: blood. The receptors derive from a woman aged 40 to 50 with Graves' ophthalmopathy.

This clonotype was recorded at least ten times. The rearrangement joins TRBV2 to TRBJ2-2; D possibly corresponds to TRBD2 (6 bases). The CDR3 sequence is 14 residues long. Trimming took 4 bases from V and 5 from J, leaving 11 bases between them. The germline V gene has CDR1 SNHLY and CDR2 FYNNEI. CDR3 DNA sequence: TGTGCCAGCAGTGTGGGAGGTCAGACCGGGGAGCTGTTTTTT. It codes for CASSVGGQTGELFF.

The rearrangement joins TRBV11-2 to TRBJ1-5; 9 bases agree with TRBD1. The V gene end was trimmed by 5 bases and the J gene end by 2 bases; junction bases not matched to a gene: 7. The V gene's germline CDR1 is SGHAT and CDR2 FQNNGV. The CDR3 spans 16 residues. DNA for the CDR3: TGTGCCAGCAGCCGGGGACAGGGCCTAGGCAATCAGCCCCAGCATTTT. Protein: CASSRGQGLGNQPQHF.

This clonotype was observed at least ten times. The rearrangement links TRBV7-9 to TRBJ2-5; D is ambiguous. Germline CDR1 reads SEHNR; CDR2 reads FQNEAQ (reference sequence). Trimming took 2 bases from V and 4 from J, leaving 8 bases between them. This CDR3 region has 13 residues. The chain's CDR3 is CASSLLDGETQYF. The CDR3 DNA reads TGTGCCAGCAGCTTATTAGATGGAGAGACCCAGTACTTC.

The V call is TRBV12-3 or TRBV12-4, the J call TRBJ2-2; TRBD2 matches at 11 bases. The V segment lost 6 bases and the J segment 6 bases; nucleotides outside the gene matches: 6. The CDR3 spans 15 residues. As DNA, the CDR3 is TGTGCCAGCAGGGCGACTAGCGGGACGTCCGGGGAGCTGTTTTTT. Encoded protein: CASRATSGTSGELFF.

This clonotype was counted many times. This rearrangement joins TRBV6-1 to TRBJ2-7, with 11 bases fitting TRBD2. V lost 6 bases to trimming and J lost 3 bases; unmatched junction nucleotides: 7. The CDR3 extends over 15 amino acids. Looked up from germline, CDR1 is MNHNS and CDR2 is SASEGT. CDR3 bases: TGTGCCAGCAGACCAGGACTAGCGGGCTTCTACGAGCAGTACTTC. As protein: CASRPGLAGFYEQYF.

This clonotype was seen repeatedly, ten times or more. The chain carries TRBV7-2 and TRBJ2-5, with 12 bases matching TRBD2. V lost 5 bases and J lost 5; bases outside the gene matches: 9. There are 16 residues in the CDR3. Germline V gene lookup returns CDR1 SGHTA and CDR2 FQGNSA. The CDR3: CASSLEGLAGFETQYF. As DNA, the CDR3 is TGTGCCAGCAGCCTGGAGGGACTAGCGGGCTTTGAGACCCAGTACTTC. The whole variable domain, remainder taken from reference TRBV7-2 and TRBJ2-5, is GAGVSQSPSNKVTEKGKDVELRCDPISGHTALYWYRQSLGQGLEFLIYFQGNSAPDKSGLPSDRFSAERTGGSVSTLTIQRTQQEDSAVYLCASSLEGLAGFETQYFGPGTRLLVL.

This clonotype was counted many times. The CDR3 DNA is TGTGCCAGCAGTTACCTTAGAATAGCCTATGGCTACACCTTC. It codes for CASSYLRIAYGYTF. The V and J genes are TRBV6-5 and TRBJ1-2, with D hard to call. Germline V gives CDR1 MNHEY, CDR2 SVGAGI. The CDR3 is 14 residues long. Trimming took off 2 bases at V and 4 bases at J, with 11 bases between the two ends.

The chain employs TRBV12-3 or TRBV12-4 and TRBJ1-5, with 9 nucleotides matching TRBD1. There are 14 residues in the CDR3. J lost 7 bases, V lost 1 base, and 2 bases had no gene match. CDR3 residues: CASSLGTGEQPQHF. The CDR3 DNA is TGTGCCAGCAGTTTAGGGACAGGGGAACAGCCCCAGCATTTT.

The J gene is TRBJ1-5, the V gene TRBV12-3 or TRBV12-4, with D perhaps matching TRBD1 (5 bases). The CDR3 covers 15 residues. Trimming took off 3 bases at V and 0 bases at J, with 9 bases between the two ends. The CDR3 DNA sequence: TGTGCCAGCAGTTTCCAGGGATATAGCAATCAGCCCCAGCATTTT. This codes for CASSFQGYSNQPQHF.

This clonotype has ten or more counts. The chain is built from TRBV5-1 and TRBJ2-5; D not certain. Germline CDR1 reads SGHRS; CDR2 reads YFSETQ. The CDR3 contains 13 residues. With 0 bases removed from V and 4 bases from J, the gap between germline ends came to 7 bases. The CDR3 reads CASSLDVAETQYF. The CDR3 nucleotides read TGCGCCAGCAGCTTGGACGTGGCAGAGACCCAGTACTTC.

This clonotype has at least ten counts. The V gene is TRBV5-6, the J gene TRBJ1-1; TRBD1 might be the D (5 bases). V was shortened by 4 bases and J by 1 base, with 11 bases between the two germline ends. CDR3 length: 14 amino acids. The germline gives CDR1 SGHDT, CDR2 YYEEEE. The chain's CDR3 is CASSPGDRNTEAFF. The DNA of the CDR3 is TGTGCCAGCAGCCCCGGGGACCGGAACACTGAAGCTTTCTTT.

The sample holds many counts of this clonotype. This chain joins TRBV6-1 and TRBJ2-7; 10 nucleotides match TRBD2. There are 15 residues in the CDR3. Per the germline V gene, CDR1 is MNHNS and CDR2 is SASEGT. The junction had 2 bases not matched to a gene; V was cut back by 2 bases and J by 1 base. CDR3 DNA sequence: TGTGCCAGCAGTGAATATAGCGGGAGGTCCTACGAGCAGTACTTC. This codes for CASSEYSGRSYEQYF.

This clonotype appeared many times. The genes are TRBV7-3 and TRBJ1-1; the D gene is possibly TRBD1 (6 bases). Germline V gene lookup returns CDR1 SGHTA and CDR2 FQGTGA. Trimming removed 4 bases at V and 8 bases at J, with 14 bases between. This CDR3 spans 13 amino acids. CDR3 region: CASSSRTGAEAFF. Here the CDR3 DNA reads TGTGCCAGCAGCTCCCGGACGGGGGCGGAAGCTTTCTTT.

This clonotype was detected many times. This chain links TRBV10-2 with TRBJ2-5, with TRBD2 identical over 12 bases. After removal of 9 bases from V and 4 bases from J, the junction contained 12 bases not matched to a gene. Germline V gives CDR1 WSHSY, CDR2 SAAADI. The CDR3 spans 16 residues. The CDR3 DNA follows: TGCGCCAGTTCCCGGCTAGCGGGAGGGGGGCGAGAGACCCAGTACTTC. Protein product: CASSRLAGGGRETQYF.

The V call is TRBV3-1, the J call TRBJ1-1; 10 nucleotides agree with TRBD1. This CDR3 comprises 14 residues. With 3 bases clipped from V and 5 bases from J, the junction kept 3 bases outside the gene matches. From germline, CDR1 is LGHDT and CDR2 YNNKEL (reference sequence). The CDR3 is CASSHRDRGTEAFF. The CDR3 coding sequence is TGTGCCAGCAGCCACCGGGACAGGGGAACTGAAGCTTTCTTT.

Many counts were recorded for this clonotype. CDR3 amino acids: CASSPRVGGEAFF. In DNA, the CDR3 is TGTGCCAGCAGCCCCCGTGTTGGCGGTGAAGCTTTCTTT. The chain recombines TRBV7-9 with TRBJ1-1; D is ambiguous. The V end was cut by 5 bases, the J end by 7 bases, with 14 bases between. Germline assignment: CDR1 SEHNR and CDR2 FQNEAQ (reference sequence). CDR3 length: 13 residues.

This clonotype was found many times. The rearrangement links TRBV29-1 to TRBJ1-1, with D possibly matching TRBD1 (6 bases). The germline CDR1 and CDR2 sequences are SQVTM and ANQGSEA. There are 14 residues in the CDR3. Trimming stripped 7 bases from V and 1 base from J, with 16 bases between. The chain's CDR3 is CSAWTGTRNTEAFF. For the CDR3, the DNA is TGCAGCGCTTGGACCGGGACACGGAACACTGAAGCTTTCTTT.

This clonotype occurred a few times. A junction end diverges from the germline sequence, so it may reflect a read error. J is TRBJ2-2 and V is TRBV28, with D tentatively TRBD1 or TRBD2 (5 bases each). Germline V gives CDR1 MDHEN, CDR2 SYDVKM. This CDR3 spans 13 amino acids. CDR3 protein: CASSLSGTGELSF. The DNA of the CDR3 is TGTGCCAGCAGTCTATCGGGGACCGGGGAGCTGTCTTTT.

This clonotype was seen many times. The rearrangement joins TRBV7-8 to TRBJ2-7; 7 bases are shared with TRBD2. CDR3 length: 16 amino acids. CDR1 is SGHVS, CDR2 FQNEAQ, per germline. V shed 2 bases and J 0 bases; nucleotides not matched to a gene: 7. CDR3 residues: CASSLNARDYSYEQYF. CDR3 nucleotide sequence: TGTGCCAGCAGCTTAAATGCCCGGGACTACTCCTACGAGCAGTACTTC. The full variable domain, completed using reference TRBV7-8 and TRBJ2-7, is GAGVSQSPRYKVAKRGQDVALRCDPISGHVSLFWYQQALGQGPEFLTYFQNEAQLDKSGLPSDRFFAERPEGSVSTLKIQRTQQEDSAVYLCASSLNARDYSYEQYFGPGTRLTVT.

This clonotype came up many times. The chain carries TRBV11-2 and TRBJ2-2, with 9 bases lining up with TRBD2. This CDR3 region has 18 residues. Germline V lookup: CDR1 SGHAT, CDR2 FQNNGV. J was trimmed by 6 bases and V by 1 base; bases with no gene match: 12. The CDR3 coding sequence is TGTGCCAGCAGCTTAGGGGTTTATAGCGGGAGAACGGCCGGGGAGCTGTTTTTT. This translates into CASSLGVYSGRTAGELFF.

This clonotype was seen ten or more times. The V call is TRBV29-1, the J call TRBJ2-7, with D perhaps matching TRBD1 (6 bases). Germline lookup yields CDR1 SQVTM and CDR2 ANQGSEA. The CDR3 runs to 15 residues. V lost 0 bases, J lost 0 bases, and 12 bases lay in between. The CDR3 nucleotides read TGCAGCGTTGAAGAAAGGGACAACCCCTCCTACGAGCAGTACTTC. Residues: CSVEERDNPSYEQYF.

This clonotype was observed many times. The CDR3 bases are TGTGCCAGCAGTCGGACCGGCAGCTTCTACGAGCAGTACTTC. Translating gives CASSRTGSFYEQYF. The chain recombines TRBV28 with TRBJ2-7; D unresolved. The V end lost 5 bases, the J end lost 3 bases, and 14 bases lay between the germline ends. The CDR3 is 14 residues long. The germline CDR1 and CDR2 sequences are MDHEN and SYDVKM.

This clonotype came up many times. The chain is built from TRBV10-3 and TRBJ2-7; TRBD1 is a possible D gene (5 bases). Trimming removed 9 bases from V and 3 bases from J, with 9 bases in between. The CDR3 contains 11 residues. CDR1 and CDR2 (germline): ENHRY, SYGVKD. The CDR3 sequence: CAIGRDYEQYF. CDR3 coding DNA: TGTGCCATTGGCAGGGACTACGAGCAGTACTTC.

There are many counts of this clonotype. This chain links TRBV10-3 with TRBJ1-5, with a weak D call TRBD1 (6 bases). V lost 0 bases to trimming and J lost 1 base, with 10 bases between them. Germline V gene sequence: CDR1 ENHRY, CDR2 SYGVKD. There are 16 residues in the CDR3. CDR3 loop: CAISESRGGSNQPQHF. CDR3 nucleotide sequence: TGTGCCATCAGTGAGTCGAGGGGGGGGAGCAATCAGCCCCAGCATTTT.

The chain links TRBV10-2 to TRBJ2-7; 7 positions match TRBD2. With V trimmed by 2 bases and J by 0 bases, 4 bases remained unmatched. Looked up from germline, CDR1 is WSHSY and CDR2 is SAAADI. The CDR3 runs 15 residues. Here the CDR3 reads CASSEERESSYEQYF. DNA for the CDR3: TGCGCCAGCAGTGAGGAGCGGGAAAGCTCCTACGAGCAGTACTTC.

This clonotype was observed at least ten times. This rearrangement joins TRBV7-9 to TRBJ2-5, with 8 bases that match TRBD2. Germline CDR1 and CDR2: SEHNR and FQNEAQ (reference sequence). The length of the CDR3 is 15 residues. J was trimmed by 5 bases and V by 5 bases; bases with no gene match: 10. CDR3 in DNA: TGTGCCAGCAGCACAGTGGGACTAGTAGGGGAGACCCAGTACTTC. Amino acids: CASSTVGLVGETQYF.

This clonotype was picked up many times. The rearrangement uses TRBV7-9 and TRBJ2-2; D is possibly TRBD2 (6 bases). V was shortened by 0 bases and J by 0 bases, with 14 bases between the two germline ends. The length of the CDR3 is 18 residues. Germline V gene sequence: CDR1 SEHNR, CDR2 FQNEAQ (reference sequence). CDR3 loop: CASSLAKGRTTNTGELFF. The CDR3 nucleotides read TGTGCCAGCAGCTTAGCGAAGGGACGGACTACGAACACCGGGGAGCTGTTTTTT.

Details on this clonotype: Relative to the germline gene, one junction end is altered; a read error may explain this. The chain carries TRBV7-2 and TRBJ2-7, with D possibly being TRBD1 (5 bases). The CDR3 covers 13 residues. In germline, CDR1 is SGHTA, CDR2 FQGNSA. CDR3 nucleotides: TGTGCCAGCAGCTTAGGCTGGGGCTACGGGCAGTACTTC. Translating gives CASSLGWGYGQYF.

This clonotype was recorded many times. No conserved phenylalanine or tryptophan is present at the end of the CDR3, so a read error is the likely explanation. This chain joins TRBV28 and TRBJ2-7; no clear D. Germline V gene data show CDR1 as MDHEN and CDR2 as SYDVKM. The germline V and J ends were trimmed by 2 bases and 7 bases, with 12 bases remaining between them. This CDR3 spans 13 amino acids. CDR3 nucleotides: TGTGCCAGCAGTTTACCACCCCTTGGGGAGCAGTACTCC. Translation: CASSLPPLGEQYS.

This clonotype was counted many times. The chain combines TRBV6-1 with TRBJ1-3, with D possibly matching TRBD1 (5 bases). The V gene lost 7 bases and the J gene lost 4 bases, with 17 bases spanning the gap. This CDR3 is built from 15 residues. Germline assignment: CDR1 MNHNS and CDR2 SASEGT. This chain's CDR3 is CASIAGTNEGNTIYF. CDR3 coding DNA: TGTGCCAGCATTGCAGGGACCAACGAAGGAAACACCATATATTTT.

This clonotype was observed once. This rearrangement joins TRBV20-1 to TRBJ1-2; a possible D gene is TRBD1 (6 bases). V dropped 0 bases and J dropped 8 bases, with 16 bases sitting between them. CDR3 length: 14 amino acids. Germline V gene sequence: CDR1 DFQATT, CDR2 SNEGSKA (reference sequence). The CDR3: CSARDLPGAEGYTF. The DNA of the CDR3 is TGCAGTGCTAGAGATCTCCCGGGGGCGGAAGGCTACACCTTC.